The 16 T cell receptor beta chains given below trace back to one sample, sequenced in a study of T cells after somatic rescue of genetic block. TCRdb keeps only in-frame clones here, not all; method: immunoSEQ multiplex PCR. Of tens of thousands of clones listed, 96% were seen once; the top ten hold approximately 0.073%. Sequenced material: peripheral blood mononuclear cells (PBMCs). These receptors were obtained from a child less than two years old.

In its sample, this clone was seen once. The chain has TRBV5-1 and TRBJ2-2; 9 nucleotides agree with TRBD2. J lost 0 bases, V lost 4 bases, and 4 bases had no gene match. Germline-derived CDR1 and CDR2 are SGHRS and YFSETQ. This CDR3 region has 16 residues. The CDR3 DNA reads TGCGCCAGCAGCAGGGGACTAGCCCCGAACACCGGGGAGCTGTTTTTT. Protein sequence: CASSRGLAPNTGELFF.

The chain recombines TRBV7-2 with TRBJ2-1; 10 bases agree with TRBD1. V lost 4 bases and J lost 7; bases outside the gene matches: 4. The CDR3 spans 14 residues. Per the germline V gene, CDR1 is SGHTA and CDR2 is FQGNSA. The CDR3 DNA follows: TGTGCCAGCAGCTCCCGGACAGGGGGGAATGAGCAGTTCTTC. Its protein product is CASSSRTGGNEQFF.

This clone was seen just once. The V and J genes are TRBV19 and TRBJ2-3; TRBD1 matches 8 bases. Per the germline V gene, CDR1 is LNHDA and CDR2 is SQIVND (reference sequence). This CDR3 is built from 15 residues. The ends lost 6 bases at V and 3 bases at J; junction bases unmatched: 8. The CDR3 is CASRKDRVKTDTQYF. The CDR3, as DNA: TGTGCCAGTAGAAAGGACAGGGTGAAGACAGATACGCAGTATTTT.

In DNA form, the CDR3 reads TGTGCCAGCAGCTTTGGCCTAGCGGTCACAGATACGCAGTATTTT. Translating it yields CASSFGLAVTDTQYF. V and J are TRBV5-4 and TRBJ2-3, with 7 bases lining up with TRBD2. The CDR3 has 15 amino acids. J was trimmed by 2 bases and V by 2 bases; bases with no gene match: 5. Germline CDR1 reads SGHNT; CDR2 reads YYREEE (reference sequence).

The rearrangement uses TRBV5-1 and TRBJ1-2, with unresolved D. Trimming cost V 1 base and J 8 bases, with 15 bases left between them. CDR3 length: 14 amino acids. The V gene's germline CDR1 is SGHRS and CDR2 YFSETQ. CDR3 nucleotides: TGCGCCAGCAGCTTGAACGCCGGGTTGGAGGGCTACACCTTC. It specifies CASSLNAGLEGYTF. The entire variable domain, with the rest obtained from reference TRBV5-1 and TRBJ1-2, is as follows: KAGVTQTPRYLIKTRGQQVTLSCSPISGHRSVSWYQQTPGQGLQFLFEYFSETQRNKGNFPGRFSGRQFSNSRSEMNVSTLELGDSALYLCASSLNAGLEGYTFGSGTRLTVV.

The V and J genes are TRBV19 and TRBJ1-4; D is possibly TRBD1 (5 bases). This CDR3 is 14 amino acids long. V was clipped by 6 bases and J by 3 bases, with 11 bases between them. Germline loops: CDR1 LNHDA, CDR2 SQIVND (reference sequence). This chain's CDR3 is CASSRGFSNEKLFF. Written as DNA, the CDR3 is TGTGCCAGTAGCCGGGGGTTCTCTAATGAAAAACTGTTTTTT.

V is TRBV19 and J is TRBJ1-1, with unresolved D. This CDR3 has 12 amino acids. Per germline, CDR1 LNHDA and CDR2 SQIVND (reference sequence). The V gene lost 3 bases and the J gene lost 4 bases, with 6 bases spanning the gap. In DNA form, the CDR3 reads TGTGCCAGTAGTATCGCCTCCACTGAAGCTTTCTTT. It is translated as CASSIASTEAFF. Based on the CDR3 plus reference TRBV19 and TRBJ1-1, the full variable domain is DGGITQSPKYLFRKEGQNVTLSCEQNLNHDAMYWYRQDPGQGLRLIYYSQIVNDFQKGDIAEGYSVSREKKESFPLTVTSAQKNPTAFYLCASSIASTEAFFGQGTRLTVV.

The V and J genes are TRBV5-1 and TRBJ2-2; perhaps TRBD2 as D (5 bases). Germline assignment: CDR1 SGHRS and CDR2 YFSETQ. CDR3 length: 14 residues. V gave up 2 bases and J gave up 3 bases, with 8 bases separating them. The CDR3 is CASSFEGDTGELFF. In nucleotides, the CDR3 is TGCGCCAGCAGCTTTGAGGGTGACACCGGGGAGCTGTTTTTT.

The gene calls are TRBV28 and TRBJ1-5, with 9 bases aligning to TRBD1. V trimming: 2 bases; J trimming: 2 bases; junction bases outside the gene matches: 4. Germline CDR1 reads MDHEN; CDR2 reads SYDVKM. The CDR3 is made up of 16 amino acids. CDR3: CASSLVGQGGNQPQHF. The CDR3 DNA sequence: TGTGCCAGCAGTTTAGTGGGACAGGGAGGCAATCAGCCCCAGCATTTT.

This sequence joins TRBV25-1 and TRBJ2-3; a weak D match, TRBD1 (5 bases). This CDR3 is built from 12 residues. Germline V lookup: CDR1 MGHDK, CDR2 SYGVNS. Deletions cut 2 bases from V and 5 bases from J, with 5 bases between. For the CDR3, the DNA is TGTGCCAGCAGTGAACAGGGAGATACGCAGTATTTT. Translated, it gives CASSEQGDTQYF.

This sequence joins TRBV4-3 and TRBJ2-7; D is ambiguous. The CDR3 sequence is 14 residues long. The V gene's germline CDR1 is LGHNA and CDR2 YSLEER. Trimming removed 0 bases from V and 3 bases from J, with 9 bases in between. CDR3 loop: CASSQDYYLYEQYF. The DNA for the CDR3 is TGCGCCAGCAGCCAAGACTACTACCTCTACGAGCAGTACTTC.

The V gene is TRBV7-8, the J gene TRBJ2-7; 7 bases are a match to TRBD1. The CDR3 has 14 residues. CDR1 SGHVS and CDR2 FQNEAQ come from the germline V gene. V shed 3 bases, J shed 3 bases, and the junction held 5 bases outside the gene matches. The DNA for the CDR3 is TGTGCCAGCAGCTTTCGGACAGGCGACTACGAGCAGTACTTC. It encodes CASSFRTGDYEQYF.

The gene calls are TRBV2 and TRBJ2-7; TRBD1 matches 10 bases. V lost 8 bases and J lost 3; bases outside the gene matches: 22. CDR1 is SNHLY and CDR2 is FYNNEI in the germline V gene. CDR3 length: 19 residues. CDR3 residues: CASDPTVDLNRDRGYEQYF. The CDR3 bases are TGTGCCAGCGACCCCACGGTGGATTTGAACCGGGACAGGGGCTACGAGCAGTACTTC.

The chain links TRBV2 to TRBJ1-1; D perhaps matches TRBD1 (5 bases). V dropped 6 bases and J dropped 0 bases, with 20 bases sitting between them. Looked up from germline, CDR1 is SNHLY and CDR2 is FYNNEI. The CDR3 length is 17 residues. Written as DNA, the CDR3 is TGTGCCAGCAGGACACGGAGGGGCGGACCCCTGAACACTGAAGCTTTCTTT. It specifies CASRTRRGGPLNTEAFF.

The chain employs TRBV2 and TRBJ2-7, with 12 positions matching TRBD2. J was trimmed by 4 bases and V by 4 bases; bases with no gene match: 2. CDR3 length: 14 residues. The germline gives CDR1 SNHLY, CDR2 FYNNEI. CDR3 sequence (DNA): TGTGCCAGCAGTGGACTAGCGGGAGTTTACGAGCAGTACTTC. This translates into CASSGLAGVYEQYF.

Here the CDR3 DNA reads TGTGCCAGCAGCCCGAACCGAGTGGGTTGGAGGGAGGGATCTGAGCAGTTCTTC. Encoded protein: CASSPNRVGWREGSEQFF. The chain joins TRBV5-8 to TRBJ2-1; 7 bases map to TRBD2. The CDR3 covers 18 residues. The germline V gene encodes CDR1 SGHTS and CDR2 YDEGEE. V lost 4 bases to trimming and J lost 9 bases; unmatched junction nucleotides: 22. The complete variable domain, with remaining parts taken from reference TRBV5-8 and TRBJ2-1, reads EAGVTQSPTHLIKTRGQQATLRCSPISGHTSVYWYQQALGLGLQFLLWYDEGEERNRGNFPPRFSGRQFPNYSSELNVNALELEDSALYLCASSPNRVGWREGSEQFFGPGTRLTVL.